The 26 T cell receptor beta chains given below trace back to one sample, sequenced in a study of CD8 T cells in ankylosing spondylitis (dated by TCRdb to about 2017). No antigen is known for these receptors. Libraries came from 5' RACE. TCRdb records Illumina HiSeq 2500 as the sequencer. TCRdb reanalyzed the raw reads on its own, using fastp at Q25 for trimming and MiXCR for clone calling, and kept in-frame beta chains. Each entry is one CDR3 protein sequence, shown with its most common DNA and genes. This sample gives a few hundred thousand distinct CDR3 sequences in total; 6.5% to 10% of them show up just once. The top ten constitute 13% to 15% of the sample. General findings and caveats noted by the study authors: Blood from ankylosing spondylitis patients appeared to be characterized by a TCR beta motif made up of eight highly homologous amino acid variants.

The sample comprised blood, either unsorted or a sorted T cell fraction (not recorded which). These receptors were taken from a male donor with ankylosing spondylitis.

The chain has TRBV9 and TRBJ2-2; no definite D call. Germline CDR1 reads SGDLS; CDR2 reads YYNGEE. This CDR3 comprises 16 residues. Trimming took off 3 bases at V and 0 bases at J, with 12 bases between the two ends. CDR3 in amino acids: CASSAGRNPNTGELFF. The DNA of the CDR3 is TGTGCCAGCAGCGCCGGACGGAATCCGAACACCGGGGAGCTGTTTTTT.

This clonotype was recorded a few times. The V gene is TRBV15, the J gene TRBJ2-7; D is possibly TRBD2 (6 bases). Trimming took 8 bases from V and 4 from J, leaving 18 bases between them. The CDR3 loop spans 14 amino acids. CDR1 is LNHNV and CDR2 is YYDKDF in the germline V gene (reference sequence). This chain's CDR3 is CATRLSGPKYEQYF. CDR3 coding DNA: TGTGCCACCCGATTAAGCGGGCCAAAATACGAGCAGTACTTC.

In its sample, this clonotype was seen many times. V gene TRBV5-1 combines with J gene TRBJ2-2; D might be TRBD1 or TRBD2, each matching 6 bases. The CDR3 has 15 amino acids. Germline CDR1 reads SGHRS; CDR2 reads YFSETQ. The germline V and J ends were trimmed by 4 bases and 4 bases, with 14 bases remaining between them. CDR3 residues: CASSEVWGATGELFF. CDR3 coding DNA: TGCGCCAGCAGCGAGGTCTGGGGGGCCACCGGGGAGCTGTTTTTT.

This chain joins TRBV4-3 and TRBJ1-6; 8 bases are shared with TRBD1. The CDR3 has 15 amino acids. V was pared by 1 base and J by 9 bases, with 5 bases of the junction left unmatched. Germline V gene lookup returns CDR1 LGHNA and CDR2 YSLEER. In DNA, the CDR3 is TGCGCCAGCAGCCAAGTTGGACAGGGTAGTTCACCCCTCCACTTT. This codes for CASSQVGQGSSPLHF.

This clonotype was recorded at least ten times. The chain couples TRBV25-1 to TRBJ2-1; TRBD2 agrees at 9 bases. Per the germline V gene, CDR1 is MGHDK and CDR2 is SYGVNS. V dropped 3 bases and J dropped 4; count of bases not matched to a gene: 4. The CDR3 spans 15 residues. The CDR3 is CASSDSGRLYNEQFF. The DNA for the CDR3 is TGTGCCAGCAGTGACAGCGGGAGGCTTTACAATGAGCAGTTCTTC.

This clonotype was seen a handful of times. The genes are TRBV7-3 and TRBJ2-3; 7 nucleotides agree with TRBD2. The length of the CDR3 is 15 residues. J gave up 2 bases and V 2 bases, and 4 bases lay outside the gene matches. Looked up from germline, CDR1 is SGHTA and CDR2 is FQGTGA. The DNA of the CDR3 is TGTGCCAGCAGCTTAGGGGGGGTACCCACAGATACGCAGTATTTT. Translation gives CASSLGGVPTDTQYF.

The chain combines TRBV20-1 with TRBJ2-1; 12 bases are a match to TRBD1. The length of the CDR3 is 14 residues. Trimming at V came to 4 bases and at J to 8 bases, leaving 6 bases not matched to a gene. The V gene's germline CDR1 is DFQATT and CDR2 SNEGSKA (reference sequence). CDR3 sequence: CSANRDRGPYEQFF. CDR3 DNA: TGCAGTGCTAATCGGGACAGGGGGCCCTATGAGCAGTTCTTC.

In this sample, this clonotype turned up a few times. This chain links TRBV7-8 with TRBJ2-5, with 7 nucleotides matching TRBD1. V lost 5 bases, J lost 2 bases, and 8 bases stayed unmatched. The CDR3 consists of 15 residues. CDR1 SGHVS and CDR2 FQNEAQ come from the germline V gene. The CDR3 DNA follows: TGTGCCAGCAGCCGTACAGGGGAAAAACAAGAGACCCAGTACTTC. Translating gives CASSRTGEKQETQYF.

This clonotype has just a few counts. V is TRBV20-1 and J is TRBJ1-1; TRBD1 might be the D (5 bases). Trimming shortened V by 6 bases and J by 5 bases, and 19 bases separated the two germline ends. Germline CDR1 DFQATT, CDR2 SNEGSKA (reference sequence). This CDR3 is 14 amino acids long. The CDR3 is CSALPGPWWTEAFF. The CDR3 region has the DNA TGCAGTGCGCTCCCGGGACCCTGGTGGACTGAAGCTTTCTTT.

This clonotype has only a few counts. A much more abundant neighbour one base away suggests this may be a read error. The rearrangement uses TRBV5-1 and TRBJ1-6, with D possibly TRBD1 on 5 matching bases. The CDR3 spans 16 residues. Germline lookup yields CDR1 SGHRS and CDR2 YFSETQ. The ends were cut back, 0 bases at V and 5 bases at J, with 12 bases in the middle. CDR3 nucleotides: TGCGCCAGCAGCTTGGGTGTCAGGGCAGATAATTCACCCCTCCACTTT. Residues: CASSLGVRADNSPLHF.

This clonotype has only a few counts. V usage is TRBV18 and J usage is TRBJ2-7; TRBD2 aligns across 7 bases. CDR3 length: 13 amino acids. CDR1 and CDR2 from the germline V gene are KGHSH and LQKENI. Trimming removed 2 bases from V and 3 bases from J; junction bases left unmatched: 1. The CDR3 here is CASSPTSDYEQYF. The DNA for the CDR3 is TGTGCCAGCTCACCAACTAGCGACTACGAGCAGTACTTC.

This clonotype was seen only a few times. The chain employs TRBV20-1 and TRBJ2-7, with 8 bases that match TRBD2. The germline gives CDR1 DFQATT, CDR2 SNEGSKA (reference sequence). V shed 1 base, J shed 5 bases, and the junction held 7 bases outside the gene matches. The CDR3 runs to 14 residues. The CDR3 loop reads CSARGSGRLNEQYF. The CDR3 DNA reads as TGCAGTGCTAGAGGAAGCGGGAGACTCAACGAGCAGTACTTC.

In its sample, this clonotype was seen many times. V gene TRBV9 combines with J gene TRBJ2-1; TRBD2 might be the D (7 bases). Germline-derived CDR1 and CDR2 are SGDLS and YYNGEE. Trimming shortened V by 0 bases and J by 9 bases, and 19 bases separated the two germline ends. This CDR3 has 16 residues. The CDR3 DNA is TGTGCCAGCAGCGTAGAGGGGGGGCTGATGGTTGGTGAGCAGTTCTTC. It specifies CASSVEGGLMVGEQFF.

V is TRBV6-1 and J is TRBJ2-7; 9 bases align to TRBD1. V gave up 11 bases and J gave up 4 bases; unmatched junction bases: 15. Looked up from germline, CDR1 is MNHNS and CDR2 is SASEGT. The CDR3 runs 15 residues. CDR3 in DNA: TGTGCCCACGAGTACCAACCGGGACAGGGTTACGAGCAGTACTTC. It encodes CAHEYQPGQGYEQYF.

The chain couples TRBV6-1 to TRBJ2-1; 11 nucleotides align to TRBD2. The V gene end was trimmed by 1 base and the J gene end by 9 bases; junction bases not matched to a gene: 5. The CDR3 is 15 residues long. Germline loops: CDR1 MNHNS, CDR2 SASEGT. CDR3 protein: CASSEGLAGRGEQFF. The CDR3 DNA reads TGTGCCAGCAGTGAAGGACTAGCGGGACGCGGTGAGCAGTTCTTC.

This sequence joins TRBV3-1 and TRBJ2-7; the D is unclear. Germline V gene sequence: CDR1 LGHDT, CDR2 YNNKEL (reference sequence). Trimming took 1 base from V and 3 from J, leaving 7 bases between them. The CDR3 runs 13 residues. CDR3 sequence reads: CASSQGPGYEQYF. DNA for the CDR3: TGTGCCAGCAGCCAAGGACCCGGCTACGAGCAGTACTTC.

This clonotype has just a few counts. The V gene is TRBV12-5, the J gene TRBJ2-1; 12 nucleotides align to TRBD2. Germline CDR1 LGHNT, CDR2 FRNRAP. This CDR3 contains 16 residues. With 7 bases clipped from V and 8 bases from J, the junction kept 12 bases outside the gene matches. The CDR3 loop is CASAITTSGRWYEQFF. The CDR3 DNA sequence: TGTGCTAGTGCCATAACCACTAGCGGGAGGTGGTATGAGCAGTTCTTC.

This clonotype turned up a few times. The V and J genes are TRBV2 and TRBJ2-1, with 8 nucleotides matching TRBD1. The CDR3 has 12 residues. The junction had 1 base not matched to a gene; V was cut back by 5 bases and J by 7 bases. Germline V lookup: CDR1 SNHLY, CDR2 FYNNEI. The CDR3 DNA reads TGTGCCAGCAGTAACAGGGGGAATGAGCAGTTCTTC. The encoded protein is CASSNRGNEQFF.

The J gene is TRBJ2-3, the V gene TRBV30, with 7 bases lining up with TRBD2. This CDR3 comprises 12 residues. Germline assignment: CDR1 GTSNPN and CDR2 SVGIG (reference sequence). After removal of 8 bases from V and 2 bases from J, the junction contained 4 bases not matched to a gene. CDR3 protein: CAGRGNTDTQYF. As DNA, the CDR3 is TGTGCCGGGCGGGGGAACACAGATACGCAGTATTTT.

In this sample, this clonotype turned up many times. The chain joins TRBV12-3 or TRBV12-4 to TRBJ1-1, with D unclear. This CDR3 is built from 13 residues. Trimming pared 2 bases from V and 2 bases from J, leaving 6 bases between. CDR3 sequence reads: CASSLTTNTEAFF. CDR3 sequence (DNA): TGTGCCAGCAGTTTAACGACTAACACTGAAGCTTTCTTT.

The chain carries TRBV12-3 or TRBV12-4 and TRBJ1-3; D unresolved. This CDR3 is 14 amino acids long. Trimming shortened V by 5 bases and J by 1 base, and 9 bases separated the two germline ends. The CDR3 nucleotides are TGTGCCAGCAGTCCCGCAATGTCTGGAAACACCATATATTTT. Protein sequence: CASSPAMSGNTIYF.

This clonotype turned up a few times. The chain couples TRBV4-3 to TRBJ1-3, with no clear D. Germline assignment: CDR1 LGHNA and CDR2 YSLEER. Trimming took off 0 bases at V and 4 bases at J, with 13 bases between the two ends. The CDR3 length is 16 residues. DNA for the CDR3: TGCGCCAGCAGCCAAGAGAAGGAGGCGGCGGGAAACACCATATATTTT. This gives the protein CASSQEKEAAGNTIYF.

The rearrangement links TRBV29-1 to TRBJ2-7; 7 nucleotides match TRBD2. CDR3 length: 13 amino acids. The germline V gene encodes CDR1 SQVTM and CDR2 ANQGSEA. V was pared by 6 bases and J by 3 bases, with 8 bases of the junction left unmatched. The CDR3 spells CSVVSSGYYEQYF. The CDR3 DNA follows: TGCAGCGTGGTTAGTAGCGGGTACTACGAGCAGTACTTC.

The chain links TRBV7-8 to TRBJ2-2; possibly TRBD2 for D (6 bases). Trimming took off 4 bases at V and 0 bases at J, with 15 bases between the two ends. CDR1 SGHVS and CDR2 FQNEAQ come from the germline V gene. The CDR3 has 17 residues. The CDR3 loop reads CASSSSRSGSNTGELFF. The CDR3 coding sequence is TGTGCCAGCAGCTCGTCCCGTAGCGGATCGAACACCGGGGAGCTGTTTTTT.

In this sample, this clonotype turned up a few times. The CDR3 spells CASSSSGSSSYNEQFF. CDR3 sequence (DNA): TGCGCCAGCAGCTCTAGCGGCTCAAGCTCCTACAATGAGCAGTTCTTC. This chain links TRBV5-1 with TRBJ2-1, with 7 positions matching TRBD2. The CDR3 has 16 residues. Germline CDR1 and CDR2: SGHRS and YFSETQ. The V gene end was trimmed by 3 bases and the J gene end by 0 bases; junction bases not matched to a gene: 6.

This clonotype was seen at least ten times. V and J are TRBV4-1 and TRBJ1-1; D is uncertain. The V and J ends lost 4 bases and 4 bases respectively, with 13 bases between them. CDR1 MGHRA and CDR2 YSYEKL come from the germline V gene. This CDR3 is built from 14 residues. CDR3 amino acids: CASSLTGVVTEAFF. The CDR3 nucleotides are TGCGCCAGCAGCCTCACGGGAGTCGTCACTGAAGCTTTCTTT.